These 23 T cell receptor beta chains originate from one sample sequenced in a study of PD-1 blockade in classical Hodgkin lymphoma. Here immunoSEQ multiplex PCR was the method, and the copy in TCRdb shows in-frame clones only, minus some. The table includes some 23,000 clones, 65% to 90% detected once. Each and every patient relapsed after autologous stem cell transplantation, and patients got differing brentuximab vedotin exposure. The sample consisted of peripheral blood mononuclear cells (PBMCs), taken before the second cycle of nivolumab. These receptors were taken from a human donor with classical Hodgkin lymphoma.

The rearrangement uses TRBV11-2 and TRBJ2-1; no clear D. The CDR3 covers 18 residues. The V gene's germline CDR1 is SGHAT and CDR2 FQNNGV. V was clipped by 0 bases and J by 0 bases, with 15 bases between them. For the CDR3, the DNA is TGTGCCAGCAGCTTAGATCCTAATTCCCCGAGCTCCTACAATGAGCAGTTCTTC. Protein: CASSLDPNSPSSYNEQFF.

V and J are TRBV5-1 and TRBJ2-2; D is undetermined. The CDR3 spans 15 residues. Trimming took 0 bases from V and 0 from J, leaving 6 bases between them. Germline CDR1 and CDR2: SGHRS and YFSETQ. CDR3: CASSLDRPNTGELFF. CDR3 sequence (DNA): TGCGCCAGCAGCTTGGACCGTCCGAACACCGGGGAGCTGTTTTTT. The full variable domain, its missing parts supplied by reference TRBV5-1 and TRBJ2-2, is KAGVTQTPRYLIKTRGQQVTLSCSPISGHRSVSWYQQTPGQGLQFLFEYFSETQRNKGNFPGRFSGRQFSNSRSEMNVSTLELGDSALYLCASSLDRPNTGELFFGEGSRLTVL.

The V call is TRBV29-1, the J call TRBJ1-4; 9 bases agree with TRBD1. V lost 3 bases to trimming and J lost 6 bases; unmatched junction nucleotides: 5. This CDR3 spans 14 amino acids. Germline CDR1 reads SQVTM; CDR2 reads ANQGSEA. The CDR3 DNA is TGCAGCGTTGACTCCGGGACAGGGTATGAAAAACTGTTTTTT. Translation: CSVDSGTGYEKLFF.

The V gene is TRBV28, the J gene TRBJ2-7, with a possible D match to TRBD1 (6 bases). V lost 3 bases to trimming and J lost 4 bases, with 19 bases between them. Germline V gene sequence: CDR1 MDHEN, CDR2 SYDVKM. CDR3 length equals 16 residues. CDR3 residues: CASSFGRRTASYEQYF. The CDR3 nucleotides are TGTGCCAGCAGTTTTGGTCGGCGGACAGCATCTTACGAGCAGTACTTC. Combining the CDR3 with reference TRBV28 and TRBJ2-7 gives the whole variable domain DVKVTQSSRYLVKRTGEKVFLECVQDMDHENMFWYRQDPGLGLRLIYFSYDVKMKEKGDIPEGYSVSREKKERFSLILESASTNQTSMYLCASSFGRRTASYEQYFGPGTRLTVT.

The V gene is TRBV5-6, the J gene TRBJ1-5; no reliable D call. The CDR3 length is 19 residues. The ends were cut back, 4 bases at V and 4 bases at J, with 27 bases in the middle. CDR1 is SGHDT, CDR2 YYEEEE, per germline. DNA of the CDR3: TGTGCCAGCAGCGTCTCATTCCCTTCGGCGGGGAGAGGGAATCAGCCCCAGCATTTT. This gives the protein CASSVSFPSAGRGNQPQHF.

The V gene is TRBV7-9, the J gene TRBJ1-5; possibly TRBD1 for D (6 bases). V lost 4 bases and J lost 2, with 12 bases in between. The CDR3 loop spans 15 amino acids. Germline CDR1 SEHNR, CDR2 FQNEAQ (reference sequence). The CDR3 DNA follows: TGTGCCAGCAGCTCCCCAGGGGCTGGCAATCAGCCCCAGCATTTT. Residues: CASSSPGAGNQPQHF.

The gene calls are TRBV28 and TRBJ1-2, with 11 nucleotides matching TRBD1. The CDR3 covers 15 residues. CDR1 is MDHEN and CDR2 is SYDVKM in the germline V gene. Losses at the gene ends were 5 bases for V and 8 bases for J; bases not matched to a gene: 10. The DNA of the CDR3 is TGTGCCAGCAGTCCGATGGACAGGGGGCCAGGCGGCTACACCTTC. Translated, it gives CASSPMDRGPGGYTF.

This chain uses TRBV5-5 with TRBJ2-7; D remains unclear. V lost 1 base and J lost 0, with 8 bases in between. The CDR3 length is 14 residues. CDR1 and CDR2 (germline): SGHKS, YYEKEE (reference sequence). As DNA, the CDR3 is TGTGCCAGCAGCTTGTCCGTTATCTCCTACGAGCAGTACTTC. Encoded protein: CASSLSVISYEQYF.

The V and J genes are TRBV1 and TRBJ2-7; TRBD2, as called in the table, went unchecked against the DNA. TRBV1 is listed as a pseudogene. The CDR3 has 17 amino acids. The CDR3 DNA reads TGCACCAGCAGCCAAGTGAATAGCGGGGGGGCCTCGGACGAGCAGTACTTC. This codes for CTSSQVNSGGASDEQYF.

This clone appeared a few times. This chain links TRBV6-5 with TRBJ1-4; D perhaps matches TRBD1 (5 bases). The CDR3 is 13 residues long. Germline values: CDR1 MNHEY, CDR2 SVGAGI. The V end lost 5 bases, the J end lost 6 bases, and 10 bases lay between the germline ends. In DNA, the CDR3 is TGTGCCAGCAGTCCAGGGACTCATGAAAAACTGTTTTTT. This gives the protein CASSPGTHEKLFF.

The V call is TRBV27, the J call TRBJ2-1; no firm D call. There are 13 residues in the CDR3. V dropped 4 bases and J dropped 4 bases, with 8 bases sitting between them. Germline loops: CDR1 MNHEY, CDR2 SMNVEV (reference sequence). The CDR3 bases are TGTGCCAGCAGTTATCTGGGTTACAATGAGCAGTTCTTC. Its translation: CASSYLGYNEQFF.

J is TRBJ2-7 and V is TRBV30, with 9 bases fitting TRBD2. This CDR3 contains 15 residues. In germline, CDR1 is GTSNPN, CDR2 SVGIG (reference sequence). V dropped 2 bases and J dropped 2; count of bases not matched to a gene: 7. In DNA, the CDR3 is TGTGCCTGGAGTCGCGTGGGCGGGGGGGCCTACGAGCAGTACTTC. This gives the protein CAWSRVGGGAYEQYF.

The rearrangement uses TRBV2 and TRBJ1-1; D gene ambiguous. Germline V gene lookup returns CDR1 SNHLY and CDR2 FYNNEI. V lost 7 bases to trimming and J lost 2 bases, with 8 bases between them. The CDR3 covers 12 residues. The CDR3 coding sequence is TGTGCCAGCATGGGAGGTAACACTGAAGCTTTCTTT. It translates to CASMGGNTEAFF.

The genes are TRBV23-1 and TRBJ2-7; possibly TRBD1 for D (5 bases). TRBV23-1 is classed as an ORF, of uncertain function. V dropped 2 bases and J dropped 3 bases, with 8 bases sitting between them. This CDR3 has 13 amino acids. This chain's CDR3 is CASSQPDSYEQYF. The DNA of the CDR3 is TGCGCCAGCAGTCAACCCGACAGCTACGAGCAGTACTTC.

V is TRBV14 and J is TRBJ1-3; TRBD1 agrees at 7 bases. CDR1 is SGHDN, CDR2 FVKESK, per germline. The CDR3 length is 15 residues. V lost 4 bases and J lost 7; bases outside the gene matches: 10. The CDR3: CASSLTGALRNTIYF. CDR3 DNA sequence: TGTGCCAGCAGCCTTACAGGGGCCCTTAGGAACACCATATATTTT.

V usage is TRBV19 and J usage is TRBJ2-3; TRBD1 matches 8 bases. Losses at the gene ends were 9 bases for V and 1 base for J; bases not matched to a gene: 9. CDR1 and CDR2 (germline): LNHDA, SQIVND (reference sequence). This CDR3 contains 15 residues. Here the CDR3 reads CASTLGGQGTDTQYF. For the CDR3, the DNA is TGTGCCAGCACCTTGGGGGGACAGGGCACAGATACGCAGTATTTT.

This chain uses TRBV5-1 with TRBJ2-5; D assignment may be TRBD1 or TRBD2 (5 bases each). The DNA matches TRBJ2-7 better at its end, which makes the J call doubtful. The CDR3 consists of 15 residues. Per the germline V gene, CDR1 is SGHRS and CDR2 is YFSETQ. The CDR3 protein is CASSLRGKTIGEQYF. DNA for the CDR3: TGCGCCAGCAGCCTCCGGGGCAAAACGATCGGCGAGCAGTACTTC.

This clone was observed a single time. The chain combines TRBV11-3 with TRBJ2-5; D uncertain. V shed 5 bases and J shed 4 bases, with 23 bases lying between them. This CDR3 has 17 residues. CDR1 and CDR2 (germline): SGHNT, YENEEA. Written as DNA, the CDR3 is TGTGCCAGCAGCCTAGGCGCCGTAAGACTGCTTACAGAGACCCAGTACTTC. Translation gives CASSLGAVRLLTETQYF.

In this sample, this clone turned up a few times. The chain couples TRBV11-2 to TRBJ2-1; 10 bases are a match to TRBD2. V shed 3 bases, J shed 9 bases, and the junction held 11 bases outside the gene matches. Germline V gene data show CDR1 as SGHAT and CDR2 as FQNNGV. The CDR3 spans 16 residues. CDR3 loop: CASSFRVLAGVGEQFF. DNA for the CDR3: TGTGCCAGCAGCTTTCGTGTCCTAGCGGGAGTTGGTGAGCAGTTCTTC.

On this clone: This sample includes further DNA sequences coding for the same CDR3. The chain has TRBV2 and TRBJ2-5, with D perhaps assigned TRBD1 or TRBD2 (5 bases each). CDR3 size: 13 residues. CDR1 and CDR2 (germline): SNHLY, FYNNEI. Trimming removed 6 bases from V and 1 base from J, with 9 bases in between. The CDR3 spells CASSPGRQETQYF. The CDR3 nucleotides are TGTGCCAGCAGCCCGGGGCGCCAAGAGACCCAGTACTTC.

V usage is TRBV11-3 and J usage is TRBJ2-1; D remains unclear. V was shortened by 5 bases and J by 6 bases, with 5 bases between the two germline ends. The CDR3 length is 11 residues. Germline V lookup: CDR1 SGHNT, CDR2 YENEEA. CDR3 amino acids: CASSISNEQFF. CDR3 DNA: TGTGCCAGCAGCATAAGCAATGAGCAGTTCTTC.

This clone came up a few times. This chain connects TRBV10-3 to TRBJ1-5; 7 bases are shared with TRBD1. Per the germline V gene, CDR1 is ENHRY and CDR2 is SYGVKD. This CDR3 comprises 15 residues. V lost 3 bases to trimming and J lost 4 bases; unmatched junction nucleotides: 6. CDR3 bases: TGTGCCATCAGTGAAACAGGGGCCATAAATCAGCCCCAGCATTTT. Amino acid sequence: CAISETGAINQPQHF.

Of note for this clone: One junction end disagrees with the germline gene, perhaps due to a read error. The V gene is TRBV28, the J gene TRBJ1-5; D remains ambiguous. This CDR3 has 15 amino acids. Per the germline V gene, CDR1 is MDHEN and CDR2 is SYDVKM. CDR3 sequence (DNA): TGTGCCAGCAGTTTAGGGAACTTGGGGAATCAGGCCCAGCATTTT. This translates into CASSLGNLGNQAQHF.